This is a list of T cell receptor beta chains from one sample in a study of blood T cell repertoires in COVID-19. Clones were sequenced by immunoSEQ multiplex PCR, and TCRdb holds only the in-frame ones, with some missing. The profile shows some 170,000 clones, 84% of them singletons. Sequenced material: PBMCs or T cells enriched from blood (not recorded which). The receptors stem from a man aged 50-60 years who had recovered from COVID-19. Both conserved end residues are part of each CDR3. Fields, in order: J gene, clone size, V gene, CDR3 protein. Clone size appears in some rows only: once, few, many, or a class for an expanded clone.

>TRBJ2-1|NA|TRBV7-8
CASSLGYSSGDLNEQFF
>TRBJ1-2|NA|TRBV2
CASRAGFNYGYTF
>TRBJ2-1|NA|TRBV11-2
CASSLIPTSGGAVYEQFF
>TRBJ2-7|NA|TRBV5-1
CASSRLGRDEQYF
>TRBJ2-3|NA|TRBV9
CASSRGTSGGSDTQYF
>TRBJ2-7|NA|TRBV3-1/TRBV3-2
CASSRQTAGGPYEQYF
>TRBJ1-1|NA|TRBV27
CASSPRVTRNTEAFF
>TRBJ1-5|many|TRBV13
CASSEDRGRGRNQPQHF
>TRBJ2-3|NA|TRBV29-1
CSVARLVSADTQYF
>TRBJ2-7|NA|TRBV7-9
CATEAPGQPRYEQYF
>TRBJ1-1|NA|TRBV2
CASMEQGLGNTEAFF
>TRBJ1-4|NA|TRBV30
CAWYNEKLFF
>TRBJ2-7|NA|TRBV5-1
CASSLAGTYYEQYF
>TRBJ2-2|NA|TRBV19
CASIGPGTSGGPFTGELFF
>TRBJ2-7|NA|TRBV6-1
CASSEMSAGEQYF
>TRBJ2-3|NA|TRBV7-9
CASSSPSGGRSTDTQYF
>TRBJ2-3|NA|TRBV5-6
CASSLVAGGPRDTQYF
>TRBJ2-1|NA|TRBV2
CASSGGGSNEQFF
>TRBJ1-5|NA|TRBV23-1
CASATGSNQPQHF
>TRBJ1-5|few|TRBV27
CASRMTGAGSNQPQHF
>TRBJ1-6|NA|TRBV5-1
CASSLQPRDRVNSPLHF
>TRBJ2-5|NA|TRBV19
CASSTSLAGDRGQYF
>TRBJ2-3|NA|TRBV9
CASSHPQGWGSTDTQYF
>TRBJ1-6|NA|TRBV7-9
CASSLAWGGTGDVSPLHF
>TRBJ2-7|NA|TRBV7-9
CASSFGVDYEQYF
>TRBJ1-1|NA|TRBV9
CASSAGQNTEAFF
>TRBJ1-5|once|TRBV9
CASSLGQGHQPQHF
>TRBJ2-3|NA|TRBV11-2
CASSLARGYTDTQYF
>TRBJ2-1|once|TRBV5-1
CASSRTSGDYNEQFF
>TRBJ1-4|NA|TRBV19
CASSIDLPGGGEKLFF
>TRBJ2-5|NA|TRBV2
CASRWTVQETQYF
>TRBJ1-1|NA|TRBV6-4
CASSDTLNRGLFRGTEAFF
>TRBJ1-2|NA|TRBV15
CATSRPSGQGKGYTF
>TRBJ2-7|NA|TRBV6-5
CASIHRTSSYEQYF
>TRBJ2-7|NA|TRBV5-1
CASSEGTGLTYEQYF
>TRBJ2-7|NA|TRBV12-3/TRBV12-4
CASGQVPHEQYF
>TRBJ2-3|NA|TRBV10-1
CASSDGNLRRTDTQYF
>TRBJ2-7|NA|TRBV30
CAWRDRTSYEQYF
>TRBJ1-2|NA|TRBV2
CASSGSRVRSNYGYTF
>TRBJ1-5|NA|TRBV25-1
CASSSGSSNQPQHF
>TRBJ1-2|NA|TRBV6-5
CASSIGTGIYGYTF
>TRBJ2-5|NA|TRBV30
CAWSDRVETQYF
>TRBJ2-5|NA|TRBV5-5
CASSTSSGSYQETQYF
>TRBJ2-5|few|TRBV11-2
CASSSLRGASGQETQYF